This T cell receptor (beta chain) was sequenced during a study of radiation and T cells in renal cell carcinoma. Study observations and caveats: Dominant CDR3 motifs occupied more repertoire in irradiated than control tumors. Compared with controls, irradiated tumors showed greater TCR clonality. Sampling covered only 0.75 to 1 g of each tumor.

As to this clone: No antigen is known for it.

The length of the CDR3 is 13 residues. V was pared by 5 bases and J by 2 bases, with 9 bases between. In germline, CDR1 is SNHLY, CDR2 FYNNEI. Noted treatment: 15 Gy SBRT to primary tumor, nephrectomy 4 weeks later. Only in-frame clones appear in the TCRdb table, and some are missing; sequencing was by immunoSEQ multiplex PCR. The sample comprises roughly 14,000 clones, 64% of which are singletons, and 27% rests with the top ten. The starting material was tumor tissue, obtained from a patient whose treatment included radiotherapy and nephrectomy. The chain carries TRBV2 and TRBJ1-2; D gene unclear. The TCR sequence derives from a woman in her 70s with renal cell carcinoma. CDR3 protein: CASSPVRNYGYTF. As DNA, the CDR3 is TGTGCCAGCAGTCCCGTTAGGAACTATGGCTACACCTTC. Looking up the rest from reference TRBV2 and TRBJ1-2 gives the full variable domain: EPEVTQTPSHQVTQMGQEVILRCVPISNHLYFYWYRQILGQKVEFLVSFYNNEISEKSEIFDDQFSVERPDGSNFTLKIRSTKLEDSAMYFCASSPVRNYGYTFGSGTRLTVV.